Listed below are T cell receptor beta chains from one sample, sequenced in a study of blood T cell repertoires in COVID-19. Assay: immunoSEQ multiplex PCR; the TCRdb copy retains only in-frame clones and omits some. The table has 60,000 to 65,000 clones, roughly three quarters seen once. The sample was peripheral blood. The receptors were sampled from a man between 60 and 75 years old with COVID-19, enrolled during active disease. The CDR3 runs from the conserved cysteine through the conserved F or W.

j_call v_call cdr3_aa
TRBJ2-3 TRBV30 CAWSGASDPTDTQYF
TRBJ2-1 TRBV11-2 CASSFSGRAGNEQFF
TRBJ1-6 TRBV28 CASSQLNSPLHF
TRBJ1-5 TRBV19 CASSIAVGGGAFSNQPQHF
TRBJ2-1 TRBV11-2 CASSLLGPSSYNEQFF
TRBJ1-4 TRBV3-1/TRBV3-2 CASSQDRSMRRQTNEKLFF
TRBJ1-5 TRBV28 CASRRGDQPQHF
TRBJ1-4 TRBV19 CASSGTGGVEKLFF
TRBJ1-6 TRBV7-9 CASSSGPPDSSPLHF
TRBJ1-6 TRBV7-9 CASSLVRGFSPLHF